This entry lists 7 T cell receptor beta chains sequenced from one sample in a study of shared clonotypes between healthy human individuals. This table comes from immunoSEQ multiplex PCR, and its TCRdb copy is limited to in-frame clones, with some not included. The table lists some 2.1 million clones, 85% to 95% of them singletons, with under 0.15% in the top ten. The sequenced sample consisted of naive CD4+ T cells sorted from blood. Subset meaning: CD45RA+ positively selected. The receptors were sampled from a young man in good health.

This clone came up once. The CDR3 coding sequence is TGTGCCAGCAGCAGTAGCGCGAAAGGGACAGATACGCAGTATTTT. Translating gives CASSSSAKGTDTQYF. V is TRBV5-6 and J is TRBJ2-3, with a tentative D call TRBD2 (5 bases). This CDR3 comprises 15 residues. V was shortened by 4 bases and J by 3 bases, with 15 bases between the two germline ends. The germline V gene has CDR1 SGHDT and CDR2 YYEEEE.

With regard to this clone: This same CDR3 is encoded by further DNA sequences in the sample. The rearrangement joins TRBV7-2 to TRBJ2-7; no firm D call. V was trimmed by 2 bases and J by 3 bases, leaving 2 bases between them. The CDR3 covers 11 residues. Germline V gene sequence: CDR1 SGHTA, CDR2 FQGNSA. CDR3 nucleotide sequence: TGTGCCAGCAGCTTAAACTACGAGCAGTACTTC. It specifies CASSLNYEQYF.

The gene calls are TRBV6-5 and TRBJ2-7, with 8 bases lining up with TRBD1. Germline V gene data show CDR1 as MNHEY and CDR2 as SVGAGI. This CDR3 has 15 residues. With V trimmed by 6 bases and J by 2 bases, 9 bases remained unmatched. The CDR3 sequence is CASRRTGTGTYEQYF. The CDR3 nucleotides are TGTGCCAGCAGACGAACCGGGACAGGAACCTACGAGCAGTACTTC.

The chain carries TRBV4-1 and TRBJ1-5, with 9 bases aligning to TRBD1. V gave up 0 bases and J gave up 5 bases; unmatched junction bases: 8. Per germline, CDR1 MGHRA and CDR2 YSYEKL. The CDR3 runs to 17 residues. CDR3 amino acids: CASSQDGEGTGHQPQHF. The CDR3 nucleotides are TGCGCCAGCAGCCAAGATGGGGAGGGGACAGGGCATCAGCCCCAGCATTTT.

V usage is TRBV5-1 and J usage is TRBJ1-1, with D unclear. CDR1 is SGHRS, CDR2 YFSETQ, per germline. The CDR3 sequence is 14 residues long. V lost 1 base, J lost 2 bases, and 9 bases lay in between. Here the CDR3 reads CASSLWAANTEAFF. The CDR3 nucleotides are TGCGCCAGCAGCTTGTGGGCAGCCAACACTGAAGCTTTCTTT.

This chain links TRBV25-1 with TRBJ2-7; D unresolved. CDR1 and CDR2 from the germline V gene are MGHDK and SYGVNS. The V end lost 1 base, the J end lost 3 bases, and 13 bases lay between the germline ends. This CDR3 has 15 amino acids. For the CDR3, the DNA is TGTGCCAGCAGTGAATCTACTGTAAGGGTCTACGAGCAGTACTTC. Translated: CASSESTVRVYEQYF.

As concerns this clone: Other DNA sequences in the sample encode the same CDR3. The V and J genes are TRBV19 and TRBJ2-2; 9 bases are a match to TRBD1. This CDR3 region has 14 residues. V was clipped by 6 bases and J by 4 bases; unmatched bases: 3. Germline CDR1 LNHDA, CDR2 SQIVND (reference sequence). The CDR3 region has the DNA TGTGCCAGTAGGGGACAGGGCGCCACCGGGGAGCTGTTTTTT. Translating gives CASRGQGATGELFF.